Reported below is one TCR beta chain. Its cognate antigen has yet to be identified. Base quality data are lacking; no much larger clone is found one base away. The immunoSEQ Assay, a bias-controlled multiplex PCR, was used to amplify TCRbeta CDR3 regions from genomic DNA. As for the authors' bioinformatics: The number of nucleated cells in each sample was estimated from the amplification of reference gene primers within the assay. Sequence reads were collapsed and filtered to measure the absolute abundance of every unique TCRbeta CDR3 rearrangement. For each sample, productive Simpson clonality was calculated by taking the square root of Simpson's diversity index across productive rearrangements. TCRdb limited this immuneACCESS table to in-frame rearrangements with V and J called. A share of clones is missing; checked studies link under half to unresolved V genes, and the rest is unexplained. V and J calls plus clone size are reproduced from that table; the DNA served to infer D and trimming. The sample records some 120,000 clones, 82% of which are singletons. The ten biggest clones cover 7.9% of the sample.

Trimming removed 5 bases from V and 6 bases from J; the gene matches leave 2 bases unexplained. The CDR3 has 13 amino acids, counting the end cysteine and phenylalanine. Only the CDR3 DNA is retained, 39 bases long and in frame from the first base. Reading the germline V gene gives CDR1 SQVTM and CDR2 ANQGSEA. This sample stems from a study of blood T cell repertoires in COVID-19 (dated by TCRdb to 2018 to 2020). Concerning the study at large: Samples from collaborators originated in the United States, Italy and Spain and spanned both the acute and convalescent phases of COVID-19. The material from the prospective study consisted of cDNA or gDNA derived from T cells, B-cell-depleted T cells, or PBMCs. Deeply sampled blood TCRbeta repertoires from subjects exposed to, actively infected with, or recovered from COVID-19 were included in the dataset. The repertoires were made available in a free public database intended to serve as a resource for research on the immune response to SARS-CoV-2. The samples were drawn from two sources: the first 160 participants of the ongoing ImmuneRACE study, and 1,200 or so subjects contributed by 6 global collaborators. Sample metadata almost always included a de-identified subject ID, COVID-19 status, age in years and sex. Where available, HLA class I and class II types were taken from metadata supplied by the sample provider and were not determined by assay-based typing.

Overall results and qualifications from the work: Clinical and demographic metadata were provided uncurated, with the amount varying by source and participant.

The collaborating institutions used their own protocols to collect whole blood in K2EDTA tubes. For TCRbeta analysis, collaborator samples were shipped as frozen whole blood, as isolated PBMCs, or as DNA extracted from either sample type. Sample: peripheral blood. The chain employs TRBV29-1 and TRBJ1-6; TRBD1 lines up with 9 middle nucleotides. The clonotype was recovered from a man between 65 and 85 years old with acute or convalescent COVID-19. For the CDR3, the sequence is CSVRQGGNSPLHF. The DNA is as follows: TGCAGCGTTCGACAGGGGGGTAATTCACCCCTCCACTTT. The entire variable domain, with the stretches around the CDR3 drawn from the reference TRBV29-1 and TRBJ1-6 proteins, is SAVISQKPSRDICQRGTSLTIQCQVDSQVTMMFWYRQQPGQSLTLIATANQGSEATYESGFVIDKFPISRPNLTFSTLTVSNMSPEDSSIYLCSVRQGGNSPLHFGNGTRLTVT.